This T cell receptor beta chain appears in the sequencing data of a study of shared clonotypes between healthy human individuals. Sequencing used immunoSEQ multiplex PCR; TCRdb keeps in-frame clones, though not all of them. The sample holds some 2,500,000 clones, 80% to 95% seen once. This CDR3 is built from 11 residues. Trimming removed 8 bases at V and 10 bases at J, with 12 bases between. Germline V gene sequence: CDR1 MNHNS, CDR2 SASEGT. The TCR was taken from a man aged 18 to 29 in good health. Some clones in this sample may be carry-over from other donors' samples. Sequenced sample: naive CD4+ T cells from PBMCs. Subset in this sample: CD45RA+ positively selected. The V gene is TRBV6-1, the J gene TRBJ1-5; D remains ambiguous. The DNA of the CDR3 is TGTGCCAGCTCATTTCAGCATCCCCAGCATTTT. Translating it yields CASSFQHPQHF.